Listed below are T cell receptor beta chains from one sample, sequenced in a study of T cell responses to AZD1222 COVID-19 vaccine. Produced via immunoSEQ multiplex PCR; TCRdb's table is partial and in-frame only. The table includes some 94,000 clones, 90% to 95% detected once. The source material was peripheral blood, sampled on day 0 of AZD1222 vaccination. The receptor source for this set is an adult in good health. The CDR3 runs from the conserved cysteine through the conserved F or W. The order of the fields is D gene, clone size, V gene, J gene, CDR3 protein, CDR3 DNA. The D gene is left open where the match is weak. Clone size is stated in some rows and not others, as once, few, many or a class when expanded.

D: -
size: -
V: TRBV2
J: TRBJ1-1
CDR3: CASRKDEADTEAFF
DNA: TGTGCCAGCAGGAAGGACGAAGCCGACACTGAAGCTTTCTTT

D: -
size: -
V: TRBV9
J: TRBJ1-5
CDR3: CASSVGRGSNQPQHF
DNA: TGTGCCAGCAGCGTAGGAAGGGGTAGCAATCAGCCCCAGCATTTT

D: TRBD1
size: -
V: TRBV19
J: TRBJ2-2
CDR3: CASSKTQQGAGELFF
DNA: TGTGCCAGTAGCAAAACCCAACAGGGGGCCGGGGAGCTGTTTTTT

D: TRBD1
size: -
V: TRBV19
J: TRBJ1-2
CDR3: CASSIDPPGGSSNYGYTF
DNA: TGTGCCAGTAGTATCGATCCCCCAGGGGGTTCGTCTAACTATGGCTACACCTTC

D: TRBD1
size: -
V: TRBV3-1/TRBV3-2
J: TRBJ2-2
CDR3: CASSRLATGAGTGELFF
DNA: TGTGCCAGCAGCCGCTTAGCGACAGGGGCGGGCACCGGGGAGCTGTTTTTT

D: TRBD1
size: few
V: TRBV28
J: TRBJ2-6
CDR3: CASTPTGVTGANVLTF
DNA: TGTGCCAGCACGCCGACAGGGGTGACTGGGGCCAACGTCCTGACTTTC

D: -
size: -
V: TRBV14
J: TRBJ1-1
CDR3: CASSQQLGTEAFF
DNA: TGTGCCAGCAGCCAACAATTAGGGACTGAAGCTTTCTTT

D: TRBD2
size: -
V: TRBV5-6
J: TRBJ2-3
CDR3: CARLYGGRAGDTQYF
DNA: TGTGCCCGCCTATATGGGGGGAGGGCGGGAGATACGCAGTATTTT

D: -
size: -
V: TRBV24-1
J: TRBJ1-1
CDR3: CATSDPNRVEAFF
DNA: TGTGCCACCAGTGACCCGAACAGGGTTGAAGCTTTCTTT

D: -
size: -
V: TRBV5-4
J: TRBJ1-1
CDR3: CASSSKQEMIIPEAFF
DNA: TGTGCCAGCAGCTCTAAACAGGAAATGATAATCCCTGAAGCTTTCTTT

D: TRBD1
size: -
V: TRBV19
J: TRBJ1-5
CDR3: CASRTNTGGYNQPQHF
DNA: TGTGCCAGTAGAACGAATACAGGGGGCTACAATCAGCCCCAGCATTTT

D: TRBD2
size: few
V: TRBV4-1
J: TRBJ2-7
CDR3: CASSLDLSGSSYEQYF
DNA: TGCGCCAGCAGCCTGGACCTTAGCGGGAGTAGCTACGAGCAGTACTTC

D: TRBD1
size: -
V: TRBV19
J: TRBJ2-7
CDR3: CATRQGTYEQYF
DNA: TGTGCGACCCGACAGGGAACCTACGAGCAGTACTTC

D: -
size: few
V: TRBV2
J: TRBJ2-7
CDR3: CASSEEGGNTYEQYF
DNA: TGTGCCAGCAGTGAAGAGGGTGGGAATACCTACGAGCAGTACTTC

D: -
size: -
V: TRBV13
J: TRBJ2-2
CDR3: CASRVGTGELFF
DNA: TGTGCCAGCAGGGTCGGTACCGGGGAGCTGTTTTTT

D: -
size: -
V: TRBV7-9
J: TRBJ1-5
CDR3: CASSLGDDQPQHF
DNA: TGTGCCAGCAGCTTAGGGGACGATCAGCCCCAGCATTTT

D: -
size: -
V: TRBV5-4
J: TRBJ2-7
CDR3: CASSLGQGSYEQYF
DNA: TGTGCCAGCAGCTTGGGGCAGGGATCCTACGAGCAGTACTTC

D: TRBD1
size: -
V: TRBV27
J: TRBJ1-5
CDR3: CASRVGQGGDQPQHF
DNA: TGTGCCAGCAGAGTGGGACAGGGAGGGGATCAGCCCCAGCATTTT

D: -
size: -
V: TRBV6-5
J: TRBJ1-1
CDR3: CASMDGNTEAFF
DNA: TGTGCCAGCATGGACGGGAACACTGAAGCTTTCTTT

D: TRBD1
size: -
V: TRBV5-6
J: TRBJ2-7
CDR3: CASSLAGTGYSYF
DNA: TGTGCCAGCAGCTTGGCCGGGACAGGGTATTCGTACTTC

D: -
size: once
V: TRBV18
J: TRBJ1-3
CDR3: CASSPPIWRAEADTIYF
DNA: TGTGCCAGCTCACCACCGATATGGCGCGCGGAGGCGGACACCATATATTTT

D: TRBD1
size: -
V: TRBV13
J: TRBJ2-7
CDR3: CASSLVGQNNYEQYF
DNA: TGTGCCAGCAGCTTAGTGGGACAGAACAACTACGAGCAGTACTTC

D: TRBD1
size: once
V: TRBV27
J: TRBJ1-1
CDR3: CASSPRQGMRAFF
DNA: TGTGCCAGCAGTCCCCGACAGGGCATGAGAGCTTTCTTT

D: -
size: -
V: TRBV6-1
J: TRBJ2-2
CDR3: CASSDSSHGELFF
DNA: TGTGCCAGCAGTGATAGCTCCCACGGGGAGCTGTTTTTT

D: TRBD1
size: -
V: TRBV20-1
J: TRBJ1-4
CDR3: CSASGTDEKLFF
DNA: TGCAGTGCTAGTGGGACAGATGAAAAACTGTTTTTT

D: -
size: -
V: TRBV5-1
J: TRBJ2-2
CDR3: CASSLATTNTGELFF
DNA: TGCGCCAGCAGCTTGGCCACAACCAACACCGGGGAGCTGTTTTTT